The following is a T cell receptor (beta chain) sequence with its context. This clone's antigen is unknown. No clone much larger than this one lies a single base away; base qualities are absent. The CDR3 spans 14 residues, from the cysteine through the phenylalanine. Only the CDR3 region is kept as DNA, spanning 42 bases read in frame from base 1. The germline V gene encodes CDR1 MDHEN and CDR2 SYDVKM. The V and J ends are trimmed by 7 bases and 8 bases, leaving 15 bases between them. TCRbeta CDR3 regions were amplified from genomic DNA using the immunoSEQ Assay, a bias-controlled multiplex PCR. Processing in the source paper ran as follows. Within the assay, amplification of reference gene primers was used to estimate how many nucleated cells each sample contained. To quantify the absolute abundance of each unique TCRbeta CDR3 rearrangement, sequence reads were collapsed and filtered. Productive Simpson clonality was computed per sample as the square root of Simpson's diversity index over productive rearrangements. Sourced from immuneACCESS, this table was stored by TCRdb with only in-frame sequences that have V and J called. A share of the clones is absent; for the studies checked, an unresolved V gene accounts for under half, and the remainder has no known explanation. V and J calls and clone size are copied from that table; D and trimming were computed from the DNA. A total of roughly 320,000 clones appear in this sample, around 86% of them only once. The ten biggest clones cover 1% to 1.5% of the sample.

This sample was included in a study of blood T cell repertoires in COVID-19 (dated by TCRdb to 2020 to 2021). The study in broad terms: The collaborator samples originated in the United States, Italy and Spain and spanned the acute and convalescent phases of COVID-19. The prospective study material was composed of cDNA or gDNA derived from T cells, B-cell-depleted T cells, or PBMCs. Deeply sampled blood TCRbeta repertoires from subjects exposed to, actively infected with, or recovered from COVID-19 were included in the dataset. The repertoires were made available in a free public database intended to serve as a resource for research on the immune response to SARS-CoV-2. The samples were drawn from two sources: the first 160 participants of the ongoing ImmuneRACE study, and 1,200 or so subjects contributed by 6 global collaborators. Sample metadata almost always included a de-identified subject ID, COVID-19 status, age in years and sex. Where available, HLA class I and class II types were obtained from metadata supplied by the sample provider rather than from assay-based typing.

Whole blood was collected in K2EDTA tubes by collaborating institutions according to the institutions' own protocols. For TCRbeta analysis, collaborators shipped samples as frozen whole blood, isolated PBMCs, or DNA extracted from either of those sample types. Beyond this particular receptor, the publication reports: Clinical and demographic metadata were provided uncurated, with the amount varying by source and participant.

Recombination connected TRBV28 to TRBJ1-6, with a weak D call of TRBD1 (5 bases match). The sequencing input was peripheral blood. The receptor's source is a man in his 70s with acute or convalescent COVID-19. The CDR3 has the sequence CASTLGTSDSPLHF. The sequenced DNA is TGTGCCAGCACTCTCGGGACTTCGGATTCACCCCTCCACTTT.